What follows are 30 T cell receptor beta chains derived from one specimen sequenced in a study of T cell repertoires in cytomegalovirus infection (dated 2019 in TCRdb). The sample's treatment or condition label, decoded: in vitro stimulation with specific CMV peptide epitopes to enrich CMV-specific T cells. The antigens for these receptors are not known. These reads were obtained on an Illumina HiSeq 1500. TCRdb's own reprocessing of the public reads used fastp at Q25 and MiXCR and kept productive beta chains. Each entry merges the rows of one CDR3 protein and shows their most common DNA and genes. The sample table holds about 920,000 distinct CDR3 sequences, of which about 33% were seen once. Of the sample, about an eighth is held by the ten largest clones. The material was cultured CD8+ T cells from PBMCs, obtained from culture after CMV antigen stimulation. These TCRs come from a human donor in good health (CMV status not recorded). Some clones in this sample may be carry-over from other donors' samples.

This clonotype was seen a handful of times. The chain uses TRBV7-6 and TRBJ1-6, with TRBD1 matching over 7 bases. Per the germline V gene, CDR1 is SGHVS and CDR2 is FNYEAQ. Trimming cost V 2 bases and J 6 bases; bases outside gene matches: 7. This CDR3 spans 16 amino acids. The CDR3: CASSLKGALGNSPLHF. In DNA, the CDR3 is TGTGCCAGCAGCTTAAAGGGGGCACTAGGTAATTCACCCCTCCACTTT.

J is TRBJ2-1 and V is TRBV7-6; the D is unclear. The germline V and J ends were trimmed by 6 bases and 0 bases, with 12 bases remaining between them. The V gene's germline CDR1 is SGHVS and CDR2 FNYEAQ. CDR3 length: 15 amino acids. This CDR3 reads CASSFDFSSYNEQFF. In nucleotides, the CDR3 is TGTGCCAGCAGTTTCGACTTTAGCTCCTACAATGAGCAGTTCTTC.

The chain recombines TRBV5-1 with TRBJ1-4; TRBD1 matches at 10 bases. Germline CDR1 is SGHRS and CDR2 is YFSETQ. The CDR3 extends over 13 amino acids. J gave up 6 bases and V 5 bases, and 1 base lay outside the gene matches. The CDR3 region has the DNA TGCGCCAGCAGGACAGGGGGCGATGAAAAACTGTTTTTT. Residues: CASRTGGDEKLFF.

There are a few counts of this clonotype. The gene calls are TRBV12-3 or TRBV12-4 and TRBJ1-2; 7 positions match TRBD1. The CDR3 has 15 amino acids. The V gene end was trimmed by 0 bases and the J gene end by 8 bases; junction bases not matched to a gene: 9. The CDR3 reads CASSLAGRGSGGYTF. DNA for the CDR3: TGTGCCAGCAGTTTAGCGGGCAGGGGGTCGGGCGGCTACACCTTC.

With respect to this clonotype: A much larger clone lies one base from this, so it may be a read error. V is TRBV2 and J is TRBJ2-7, with D perhaps being TRBD1 or TRBD2 (6 bases each). This CDR3 has 12 residues. CDR1 is SNHLY and CDR2 is FYNNEI in the germline V gene. Trimming removed 7 bases at V and 2 bases at J, with 9 bases between. This CDR3 reads CASMGGTYEQYF. Written as DNA, the CDR3 is TGTGCCAGCATGGGGGGCACCTACGAGCAGTACTTC.

This chain uses TRBV11-1 with TRBJ2-7; possible D gene TRBD1, 5 bases. The CDR3 contains 15 residues. Looked up from germline, CDR1 is SGHAT and CDR2 is FQDESV (reference sequence). V was pared by 1 base and J by 0 bases, with 10 bases between. The CDR3 DNA sequence: TGTGCCAGCAGCTTAGGGGGCGACAGCTCCTACGAGCAGTACGTC. This gives the protein CASSLGGDSSYEQYV.

The rearrangement joins TRBV28 to TRBJ2-7; possibly TRBD2 for D (5 bases). Germline values: CDR1 MDHEN, CDR2 SYDVKM. V was pared by 5 bases and J by 0 bases, with 14 bases between. The CDR3 loop spans 15 amino acids. The CDR3 loop reads CASSLGLESSYEQYV. As DNA, the CDR3 is TGTGCCAGCAGTCTCGGACTGGAAAGCTCCTACGAGCAGTACGTC.

The J gene is TRBJ2-3, the V gene TRBV11-1, with 13 bases identical to TRBD2. Germline V gene lookup returns CDR1 SGHAT and CDR2 FQDESV (reference sequence). The CDR3 contains 16 residues. Trimming cost V 5 bases and J 5 bases; bases outside gene matches: 7. The CDR3 here is CASSPTSGGAVDTQYF. For the CDR3, the DNA is TGTGCCAGCAGCCCCACTAGCGGGGGGGCCGTAGATACGCAGTATTTT.

The chain uses TRBV19 and TRBJ2-7; 10 positions match TRBD1. The ends lost 6 bases at V and 6 bases at J; junction bases unmatched: 23. Germline V gene data show CDR1 as LNHDA and CDR2 as SQIVND (reference sequence). The CDR3 runs 19 residues. The CDR3 DNA is TGTGCCAGTAGCCGTGAACCTCCGGGAGGGACAGGGGAATGGGTCGAGCAGTACTTC. Protein sequence: CASSREPPGGTGEWVEQYF.

This clonotype was picked up one time. The chain joins TRBV10-1 to TRBJ2-1, with a weak D call TRBD2 (6 bases). Germline CDR1 WNHNN, CDR2 SYGVQD (reference sequence). The V and J ends lost 4 bases and 9 bases respectively, with 16 bases between them. CDR3 size: 14 residues. This CDR3 is CASSASAGYSEQFF. The CDR3 DNA is TGCGCCAGCAGTGCCTCCGCGGGGTACTCTGAGCAGTTCTTC.

This clonotype has only a few counts. The V call is TRBV2, the J call TRBJ2-1, with 7 bases matching TRBD2. Germline V CDR1 and CDR2: SNHLY, FYNNEI. CDR3 size: 15 residues. Trimming removed 10 bases from V and 2 bases from J; junction bases left unmatched: 11. CDR3: CATIYPAGPYNEQFF. CDR3 sequence (DNA): TGTGCCACCATTTACCCAGCGGGGCCCTACAATGAGCAGTTCTTC.

The V and J genes are TRBV7-9 and TRBJ2-1; D not certain. CDR1 is SEHNR and CDR2 is FQNEAQ in the germline V gene (reference sequence). The V end lost 2 bases, the J end lost 0 bases, and 8 bases lay between the germline ends. The CDR3 covers 15 residues. The CDR3: CASSLSPASYNEQFF. DNA for the CDR3: TGTGCCAGCAGCTTAAGTCCAGCCTCCTACAATGAGCAGTTCTTC.

V usage is TRBV20-1 and J usage is TRBJ2-7; D remains ambiguous. The CDR3 contains 13 residues. The V gene's germline CDR1 is DFQATT and CDR2 SNEGSKA (reference sequence). Trimming stripped 2 bases from V and 0 bases from J, with 8 bases between. The CDR3 coding sequence is TGCAGTGCTAGATGGCAGAGCTCCTACGAGCAGTACTTC. It yields the protein CSARWQSSYEQYF.

This clonotype has only one observation. The DNA for the CDR3 is TGTGCCAGCAGCTTAACTAGCGGGGGGCCAGTTGGAGAGCAGTACTTC. Translating it yields CASSLTSGGPVGEQYF. V usage is TRBV7-6 and J usage is TRBJ2-7; 12 bases are shared with TRBD2. CDR3 length equals 16 residues. V shed 2 bases, J shed 7 bases, and the junction held 9 bases outside the gene matches. Germline V lookup: CDR1 SGHVS, CDR2 FNYEAQ.

The rearrangement joins TRBV6-2 or TRBV6-3 to TRBJ1-5; no firm D call. V was shortened by 6 bases and J by 2 bases, with 14 bases between the two germline ends. The CDR3 has 15 amino acids. The V gene's germline CDR1 is MNHEY and CDR2 SVGEGT. CDR3 nucleotide sequence: TGTGCCAGCAGCCTCGGTGCTTTGGGCAATCAGCCCCAGCATTTT. This translates into CASSLGALGNQPQHF.

A remark on this clonotype: A much larger clone is a single base away; this may be a read error. V gene TRBV28 combines with J gene TRBJ2-5; D is possibly TRBD1 or TRBD2 (5 bases each). The DNA matches TRBJ2-1 better at its end, which makes the J call doubtful. CDR3 length equals 16 residues. Per the germline V gene, CDR1 is MDHEN and CDR2 is SYDVKM. The CDR3 DNA reads TGTGCCAGCAGTAGTCCCGGGACCCAGTACCAAGAGACCCAGTTCTTC. Its protein is CASSSPGTQYQETQFF.

This clonotype was seen repeatedly, ten times or more. This chain connects TRBV5-4 to TRBJ2-1; no reliable D call. Trimming cost V 0 bases and J 8 bases, with 9 bases left between them. This CDR3 region has 13 residues. Germline CDR1 and CDR2: SGHNT and YYREEE (reference sequence). The CDR3 loop is CASSLEHLDEQFF. CDR3 sequence (DNA): TGTGCCAGCAGCTTGGAACACCTGGATGAGCAGTTCTTC.

This clonotype showed up just a few times. V gene TRBV10-3 combines with J gene TRBJ2-4, with 7 bases lining up with TRBD1. Germline assignment: CDR1 ENHRY and CDR2 SYGVKD. V was pared by 7 bases and J by 6 bases, with 6 bases of the junction left unmatched. The CDR3 is made up of 13 amino acids. CDR3 in DNA: TGTGCCATCACCGAGACAGGGACAAACATTCAGTACTTC. This sequence encodes CAITETGTNIQYF.

This clonotype was counted between two and nine times. The chain joins TRBV12-3 or TRBV12-4 to TRBJ1-5, with D possibly TRBD1 on 5 matching bases. This CDR3 is built from 13 residues. Trimming removed 5 bases from V and 7 bases from J, with 12 bases in between. CDR3 sequence: CASSGGKGQPQHF. The DNA of the CDR3 is TGTGCCAGCAGTGGGGGGAAGGGCCAGCCCCAGCATTTT.

This clonotype was detected ten times or more. This chain connects TRBV7-2 to TRBJ2-5; a weak D match, TRBD2 (6 bases). This CDR3 has 15 residues. In germline, CDR1 is SGHTA, CDR2 FQGNSA. V was trimmed by 0 bases and J by 5 bases, leaving 13 bases between them. The CDR3 is CASSLAGIGGETQYF. DNA for the CDR3: TGTGCCAGCAGCTTAGCGGGCATCGGAGGGGAGACCCAGTACTTC.

V usage is TRBV5-1 and J usage is TRBJ2-5; D perhaps matches TRBD2 (5 bases). This CDR3 contains 13 residues. V lost 4 bases, J lost 5 bases, and 12 bases lay in between. Germline CDR1 reads SGHRS; CDR2 reads YFSETQ. This CDR3 reads CASSLLEWETQYF. DNA for the CDR3: TGCGCCAGCAGCCTACTAGAGTGGGAGACCCAGTACTTC.

This clonotype was recorded many times. The chain couples TRBV7-9 to TRBJ2-7; D possibly uses TRBD1 or TRBD2 (5 bases each). V lost 8 bases and J 4 bases, leaving 18 bases between the germline ends. The germline V gene has CDR1 SEHNR and CDR2 FQNEAQ (reference sequence). The CDR3 extends over 14 amino acids. In DNA form, the CDR3 reads TGTGCCAGCGGGCCGCGAGAGGGACCATACGAGCAGTACTTC. Translated, it gives CASGPREGPYEQYF.

This clonotype was observed a handful of times. V is TRBV10-3 and J is TRBJ1-1; 7 positions agree with TRBD1. This CDR3 is 14 amino acids long. Germline V gene lookup returns CDR1 ENHRY and CDR2 SYGVKD. V lost 6 bases, J lost 0 bases, and 4 bases stayed unmatched. The CDR3 DNA sequence: TGTGCCATCAGCGAACAGGGGATGAACACTGAAGCTTTCTTT. It specifies CAISEQGMNTEAFF.

The CDR3 DNA reads as TGTGCCAGCAGTTCGGGTGTTCCTTACAATGAGCAGTTCTTC. Its translation is CASSSGVPYNEQFF. This chain joins TRBV27 and TRBJ2-1; D unresolved. The CDR3 sequence is 14 residues long. Trimming stripped 4 bases from V and 4 bases from J, with 11 bases between. Germline assignment: CDR1 MNHEY and CDR2 SMNVEV (reference sequence).

This clonotype was found a few times. J is TRBJ2-1 and V is TRBV28; D uncertain. CDR1 is MDHEN and CDR2 is SYDVKM in the germline V gene. Between the trimmed V and J ends, which lost 4 bases and 10 bases, there was a span of 8 bases. The CDR3 sequence is 11 residues long. The CDR3 coding sequence is TGTGCCAGCAGTTGGGAAACCGAGCAGTTCTTC. Translated: CASSWETEQFF.

The chain is built from TRBV7-3 and TRBJ2-3; no reliable D call. The CDR3 length is 13 residues. Trimming pared 7 bases from V and 1 base from J, leaving 9 bases between. CDR1 SGHTA and CDR2 FQGTGA come from the germline V gene. This chain's CDR3 is CASIGWGTDTQYF. Written as DNA, the CDR3 is TGTGCCAGCATCGGCTGGGGCACAGATACGCAGTATTTT.

CDR3 sequence: CASSSRRVRKTDTQYF. The CDR3 DNA sequence: TGTGCCAGCAGCTCCAGAAGGGTCCGAAAGACAGATACGCAGTATTTT. The V gene is TRBV7-2, the J gene TRBJ2-3; D not certain. The CDR3 runs to 16 residues. The V end lost 4 bases, the J end lost 3 bases, and 17 bases lay between the germline ends. CDR1 SGHTA and CDR2 FQGNSA come from the germline V gene. Supplemented by reference TRBV7-2 and TRBJ2-3, the full variable domain reads GAGVSQSPSNKVTEKGKDVELRCDPISGHTALYWYRQSLGQGLEFLIYFQGNSAPDKSGLPSDRFSAERTGGSVSTLTIQRTQQEDSAVYLCASSSRRVRKTDTQYFGPGTRLTVL.

V usage is TRBV6-5 and J usage is TRBJ2-2; D is unresolved. This CDR3 region has 12 residues. The germline gives CDR1 MNHEY, CDR2 SVGAGI. The germline V and J ends were trimmed by 7 bases and 6 bases, with 9 bases remaining between them. In nucleotides, the CDR3 is TGTGCCAGCACCGGGCCGTCCGGGGAGCTGTTTTTT. Encoded protein: CASTGPSGELFF.

V gene TRBV10-3 combines with J gene TRBJ2-7, with D maybe TRBD1 (8 bases). Germline V gives CDR1 ENHRY, CDR2 SYGVKD. The CDR3 consists of 18 residues. V lost 4 bases, J lost 2 bases, and 24 bases lay in between. The CDR3 region has the DNA TGTGCCATCAGTGGGGGGGGGAGGCAGGGGGCCTTACCCTACGAGCAGTACTTC. This encodes CAISGGGRQGALPYEQYF.

The CDR3 here is CASSLGAGGMTDTQYF. The CDR3 coding sequence is TGTGCCAGCAGCTTAGGTGCAGGGGGTATGACAGATACGCAGTATTTT. This sequence joins TRBV13 and TRBJ2-3; 7 bases agree with TRBD1. The germline V gene encodes CDR1 PRHDT and CDR2 FYEKMQ (reference sequence). The V segment lost 0 bases and the J segment 3 bases; nucleotides outside the gene matches: 6. This CDR3 comprises 16 residues.